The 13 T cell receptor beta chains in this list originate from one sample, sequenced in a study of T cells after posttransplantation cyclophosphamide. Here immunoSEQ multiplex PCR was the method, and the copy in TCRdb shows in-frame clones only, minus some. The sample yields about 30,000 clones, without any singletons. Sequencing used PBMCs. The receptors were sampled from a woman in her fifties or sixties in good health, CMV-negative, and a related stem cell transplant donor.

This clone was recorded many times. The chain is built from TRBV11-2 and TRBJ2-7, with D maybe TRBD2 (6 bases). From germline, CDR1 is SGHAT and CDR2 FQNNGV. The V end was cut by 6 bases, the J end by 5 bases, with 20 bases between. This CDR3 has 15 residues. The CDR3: CASRAGRGGLDEQYF. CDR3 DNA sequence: TGTGCCAGCAGGGCCGGGCGTGGGGGGTTGGACGAGCAGTACTTC.

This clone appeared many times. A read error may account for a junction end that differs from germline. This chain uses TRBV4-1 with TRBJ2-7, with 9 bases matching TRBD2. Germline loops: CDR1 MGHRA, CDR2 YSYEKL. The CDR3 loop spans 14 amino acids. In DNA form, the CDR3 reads TGCGCCAGCAGCCCGGGACTAGCATCCTCCGAGCAGTACTTC. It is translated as CASSPGLASSEQYF.

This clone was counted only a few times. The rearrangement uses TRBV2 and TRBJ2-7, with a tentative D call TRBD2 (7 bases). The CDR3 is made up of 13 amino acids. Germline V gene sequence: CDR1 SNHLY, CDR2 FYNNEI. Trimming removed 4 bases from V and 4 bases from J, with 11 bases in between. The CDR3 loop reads CASSVRGGYEQYF. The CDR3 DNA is TGTGCCAGCAGTGTAAGGGGGGGATACGAGCAGTACTTC.

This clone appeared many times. The CDR3, as DNA: TGTGCCAGCGGGACAGGGGATCAGCCCCAGCATTTT. It is translated as CASGTGDQPQHF. This sequence joins TRBV6-6 and TRBJ1-5; TRBD1 matches 10 bases. The CDR3 covers 12 residues. Trimming at V came to 8 bases and at J to 5 bases, leaving 0 bases not matched to a gene. CDR1 and CDR2 (germline): MNHNY, SVGAGI (reference sequence).

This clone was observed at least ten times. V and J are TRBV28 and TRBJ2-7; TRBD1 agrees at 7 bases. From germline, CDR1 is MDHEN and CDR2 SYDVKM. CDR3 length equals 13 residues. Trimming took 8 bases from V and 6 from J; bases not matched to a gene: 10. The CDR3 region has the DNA TGTGCCAGCCTCCGGGACAGTCGGCGCGAGCAGTACTTC. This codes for CASLRDSRREQYF. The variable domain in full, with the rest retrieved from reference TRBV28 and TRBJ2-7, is DVKVTQSSRYLVKRTGEKVFLECVQDMDHENMFWYRQDPGLGLRLIYFSYDVKMKEKGDIPEGYSVSREKKERFSLILESASTNQTSMYLCASLRDSRREQYFGPGTRLTVT.

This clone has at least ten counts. The DNA for the CDR3 is TGCAGCGTTATGACAGGGCTGGCAAACACCATATATTTT. Translating it yields CSVMTGLANTIYF. The chain is built from TRBV29-1 and TRBJ1-3, with 7 bases matching TRBD1. The ends lost 5 bases at V and 6 bases at J; junction bases unmatched: 7. Germline loops: CDR1 SQVTM, CDR2 ANQGSEA. The CDR3 consists of 13 residues.

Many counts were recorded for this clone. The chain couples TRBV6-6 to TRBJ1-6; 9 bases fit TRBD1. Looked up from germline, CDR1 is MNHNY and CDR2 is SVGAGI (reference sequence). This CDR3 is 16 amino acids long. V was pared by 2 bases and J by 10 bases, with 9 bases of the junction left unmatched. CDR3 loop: CASSYTDRGEGSPLHF. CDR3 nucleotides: TGTGCCAGCAGTTACACGGACAGGGGTGAGGGATCACCCCTCCACTTT.

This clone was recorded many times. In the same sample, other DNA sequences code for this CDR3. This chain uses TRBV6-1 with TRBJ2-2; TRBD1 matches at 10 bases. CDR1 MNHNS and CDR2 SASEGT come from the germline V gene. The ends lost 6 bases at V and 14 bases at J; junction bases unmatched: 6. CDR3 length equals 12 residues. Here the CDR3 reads CASSLDRGKLFF. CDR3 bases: TGTGCCAGCAGCCTGGACAGGGGGAAACTGTTTTTT.

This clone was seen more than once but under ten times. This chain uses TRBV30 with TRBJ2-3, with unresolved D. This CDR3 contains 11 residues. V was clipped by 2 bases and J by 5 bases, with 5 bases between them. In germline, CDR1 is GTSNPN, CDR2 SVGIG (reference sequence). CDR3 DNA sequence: TGTGCCTGGAGTAAGGGAGATACGCAGTATTTT. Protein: CAWSKGDTQYF.

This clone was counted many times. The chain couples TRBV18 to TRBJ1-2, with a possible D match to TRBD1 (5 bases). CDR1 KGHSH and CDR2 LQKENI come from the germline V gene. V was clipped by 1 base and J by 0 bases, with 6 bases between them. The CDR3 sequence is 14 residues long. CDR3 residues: CASSPLTANYGYTF. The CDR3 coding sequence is TGTGCCAGCTCACCACTGACAGCTAACTATGGCTACACCTTC.

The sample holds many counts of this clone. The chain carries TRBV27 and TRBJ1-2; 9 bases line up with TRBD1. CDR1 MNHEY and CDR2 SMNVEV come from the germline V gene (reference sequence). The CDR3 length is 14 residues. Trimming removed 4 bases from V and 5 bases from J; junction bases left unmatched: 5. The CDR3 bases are TGTGCCAGCAGTTCCGCCGGGACAGGGTATGGCTACACCTTC. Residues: CASSSAGTGYGYTF.

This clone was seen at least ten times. CDR3: CASVTGAINEKLFF. In DNA, the CDR3 is TGTGCCAGTGTGACAGGGGCCATTAATGAAAAACTGTTTTTT. This chain links TRBV19 with TRBJ1-4; 8 nucleotides match TRBD1. V shed 8 bases and J 4 bases; nucleotides not matched to a gene: 6. This CDR3 comprises 14 residues. The germline CDR1 and CDR2 sequences are LNHDA and SQIVND (reference sequence).

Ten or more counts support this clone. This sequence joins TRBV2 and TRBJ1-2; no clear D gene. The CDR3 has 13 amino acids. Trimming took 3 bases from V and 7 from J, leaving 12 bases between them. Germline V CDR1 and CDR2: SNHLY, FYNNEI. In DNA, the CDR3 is TGTGCCAGCAGTGACAACAGTCGGAGTGGCTACACCTTC. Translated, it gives CASSDNSRSGYTF.